This record concerns one TCR beta chain sequence. The antigen is not known. TCRbeta library preparation incorporated unique molecular identifiers. Via MiXCR, TCRdb re-called the PCR reads, giving one row per CDR3 protein. The table has fewer than 550,000 distinct CDR3 sequences, over 9.5% seen once. Trimming removed 1 base from V and 9 bases from J, with 16 bases in between. This CDR3 has 15 amino acids. CDR1 is MNHEY, CDR2 SMNVEV, per germline (reference sequence). This specimen belongs to a study of T-cell reconstitution after alpha-beta-depleted transplantation in children. Findings and caveats of the study: Hyperexpanded clones declined; after one year, newly produced T cells mostly supplied diversity.

The sequenced sample was PBMCs, mostly from graft donor cells, obtained 180 days after TCRalphabeta/CD19-depleted stem cell transplant. The V gene is TRBV27, the J gene TRBJ2-1, with D maybe TRBD2 (5 bases). The receptor was isolated from a female patient aged 2 to 10 who had a stem cell transplant for aplastic anemia, so the T cells may come from the graft donor. The CDR3 here is CASSLFKEGTGEQFF. DNA of the CDR3: TGTGCCAGCAGTTTATTCAAAGAGGGTACGGGTGAGCAGTTCTTC.